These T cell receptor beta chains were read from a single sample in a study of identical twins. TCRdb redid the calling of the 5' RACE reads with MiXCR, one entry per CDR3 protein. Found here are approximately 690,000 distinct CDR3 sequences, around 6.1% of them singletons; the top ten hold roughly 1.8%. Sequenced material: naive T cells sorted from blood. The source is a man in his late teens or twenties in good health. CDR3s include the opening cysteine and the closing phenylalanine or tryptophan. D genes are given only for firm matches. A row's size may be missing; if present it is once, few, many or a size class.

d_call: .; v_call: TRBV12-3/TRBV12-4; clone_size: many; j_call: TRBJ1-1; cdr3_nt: TGTGCCAGCACCAAGAGACAGGCGCTTTACACTGAAGCTTTCTTT; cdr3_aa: CASTKRQALYTEAFF
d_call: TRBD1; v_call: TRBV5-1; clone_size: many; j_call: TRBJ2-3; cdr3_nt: TGCGCCAGCAGCTTGGGAATCCGGGACAGGGATTCAGATACGCAGTATTTT; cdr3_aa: CASSLGIRDRDSDTQYF
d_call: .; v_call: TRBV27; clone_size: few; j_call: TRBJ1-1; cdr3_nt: TGTGCCAGCAGTTTCGGGGAAGAAGCTTTCTTT; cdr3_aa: CASSFGEEAFF
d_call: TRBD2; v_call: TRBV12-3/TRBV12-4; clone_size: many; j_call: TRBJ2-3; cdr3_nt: TGTGCCAGCAGTCCTCGGACTAGCGGGGTAATCACAGATACGCAGTATTTT; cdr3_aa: CASSPRTSGVITDTQYF
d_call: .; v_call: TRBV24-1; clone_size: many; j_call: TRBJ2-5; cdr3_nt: TGTGCCACCAGTGATCGCGTGGAGACCCAGTACTTC; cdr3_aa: CATSDRVETQYF
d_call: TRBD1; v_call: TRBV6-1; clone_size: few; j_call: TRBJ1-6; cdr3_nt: TGTGCCAGCAGAGGAGCGGGACAGGGATCACCCCTCCACTTT; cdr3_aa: CASRGAGQGSPLHF
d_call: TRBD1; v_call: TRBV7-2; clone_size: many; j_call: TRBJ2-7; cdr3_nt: TGTGCCAGCAGCTTAGCGACAGGGCTGGGTACCTACGAGCAGTACTTC; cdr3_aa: CASSLATGLGTYEQYF
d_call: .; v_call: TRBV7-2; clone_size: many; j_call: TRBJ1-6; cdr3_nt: TGTGCCAGCAGCCCCTGGGGGCAGGGTGGTTCACCCCTCCACTTT; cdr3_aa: CASSPWGQGGSPLHF
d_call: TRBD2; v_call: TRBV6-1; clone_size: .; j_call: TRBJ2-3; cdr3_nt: TGTGCCAGCAGGCAACGAGCGGGAGCATCAGATACGCAGTATTTT; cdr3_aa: CASRQRAGASDTQYF
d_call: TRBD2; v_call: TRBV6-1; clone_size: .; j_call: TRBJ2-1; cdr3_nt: TGTGCCAGCAGCAGAGCGGGATTCAATGAGCAGTTCTTC; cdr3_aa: CASSRAGFNEQFF
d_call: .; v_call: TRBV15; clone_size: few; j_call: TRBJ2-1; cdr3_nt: TGTGCCACCAGCAGAGAGGCGGGAATTGGTAATGAGCAGTTCTTC; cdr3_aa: CATSREAGIGNEQFF
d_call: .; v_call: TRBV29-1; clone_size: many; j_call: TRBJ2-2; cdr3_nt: TGCAGCGTTGAAGGGGTACCGAACACCGGGGAGCTGTTTTTT; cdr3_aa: CSVEGVPNTGELFF
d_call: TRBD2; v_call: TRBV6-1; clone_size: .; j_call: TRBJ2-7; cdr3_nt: TGTGCCAGCAGTCAAGGAACTAGCGGGAGGTTTTACGAGCAGTACTTC; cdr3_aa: CASSQGTSGRFYEQYF
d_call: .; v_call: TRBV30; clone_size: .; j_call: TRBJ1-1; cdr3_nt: TGTGCCTGGAGTGGGTTTACCGGCACTGAAGCTTTCTTT; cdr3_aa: CAWSGFTGTEAFF
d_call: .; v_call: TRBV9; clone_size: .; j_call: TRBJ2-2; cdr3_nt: TGTGCCAGCAGCGTAGCCGGGGGTTTACGGGAGCTGTTTTTT; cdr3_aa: CASSVAGGLRELFF
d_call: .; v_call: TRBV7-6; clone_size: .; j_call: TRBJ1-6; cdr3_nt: TGTGCCAGCAGTTCCGCCTCGGAGCATAATTCACCCCTCCACTTT; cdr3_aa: CASSSASEHNSPLHF
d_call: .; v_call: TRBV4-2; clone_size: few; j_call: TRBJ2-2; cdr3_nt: TGTGCCAGCAGCCAAGAAGGAGGGCGGGAGCTGTTTTTT; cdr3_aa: CASSQEGGRELFF
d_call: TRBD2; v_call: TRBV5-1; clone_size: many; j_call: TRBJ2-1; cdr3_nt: TGCGCCAGCAGCTTGGTTCTAGCGGGAGGCAAAGTAACCTACAATGAGCAGTTCTTC; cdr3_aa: CASSLVLAGGKVTYNEQFF
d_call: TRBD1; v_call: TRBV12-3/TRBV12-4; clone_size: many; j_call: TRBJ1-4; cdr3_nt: TGTGCCAGCACTCTACAGGGGGGTTCGGAAAAACTGTTTTTT; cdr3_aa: CASTLQGGSEKLFF
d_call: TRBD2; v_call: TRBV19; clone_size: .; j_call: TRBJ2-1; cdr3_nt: TGTGCCAGTAGTATGGGACTAGCCGGGCAGTTCTTC; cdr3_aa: CASSMGLAGQFF
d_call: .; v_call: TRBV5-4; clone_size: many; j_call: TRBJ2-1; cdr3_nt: TGTGCCAGCAGCTTCGCGACCCTACGGGCCTACAATGAGCAGTTCTTC; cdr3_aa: CASSFATLRAYNEQFF
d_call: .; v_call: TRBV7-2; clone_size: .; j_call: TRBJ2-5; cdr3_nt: TGTGCCAGCAGCCCCGGGACTCCTGGGGGGACCCAGTACTTC; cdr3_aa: CASSPGTPGGTQYF
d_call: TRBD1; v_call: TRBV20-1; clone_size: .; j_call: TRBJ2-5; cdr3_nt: TGCAGCGCAGGACAGGGAGAAGAGACCCAGTACTTC; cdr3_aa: CSAGQGEETQYF
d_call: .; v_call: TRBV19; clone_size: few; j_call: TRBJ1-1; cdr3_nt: TGTGCCAGTAGTTGGGAACGGTGGGCTGAAGCTTTCTTT; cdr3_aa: CASSWERWAEAFF
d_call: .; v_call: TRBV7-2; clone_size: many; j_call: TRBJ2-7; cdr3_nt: TGTGCCAGCAGCTTAGTATCCGGCGGGGGACAGGTCTACGAGCAGTACTTC; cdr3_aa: CASSLVSGGGQVYEQYF
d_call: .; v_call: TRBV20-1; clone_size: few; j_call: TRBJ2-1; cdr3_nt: TGCAGTGCCAGGACCGAAACCGGGCTCTACAATGAGCAGTTCTTC; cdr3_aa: CSARTETGLYNEQFF
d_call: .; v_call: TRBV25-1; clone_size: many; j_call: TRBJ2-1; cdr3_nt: TGTGCCAGCACTCGGACGGGACTCAATGAGCAGTTCTTC; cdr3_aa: CASTRTGLNEQFF
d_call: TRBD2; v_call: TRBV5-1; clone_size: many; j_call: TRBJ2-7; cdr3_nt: TGCGCCAGCAGCCTCGGGACTAGCGGGAACGAGCAGTACTTC; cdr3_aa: CASSLGTSGNEQYF
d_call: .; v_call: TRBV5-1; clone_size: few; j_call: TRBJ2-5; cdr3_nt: TGCGCCAGCAGCTTCAGGAGAGTGGGCCAAGAGACCCAGTACTTC; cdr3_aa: CASSFRRVGQETQYF
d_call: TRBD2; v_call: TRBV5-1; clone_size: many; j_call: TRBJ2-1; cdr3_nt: TGCGCCAGCAGCTTGGAACTAGCGGGAATCAATGAGCAGTTCTTC; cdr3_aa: CASSLELAGINEQFF
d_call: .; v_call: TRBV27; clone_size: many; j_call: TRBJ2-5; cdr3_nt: TGTGCCAGCACGGTCGACGGAGAAGAGACCCAGTACTTC; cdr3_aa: CASTVDGEETQYF
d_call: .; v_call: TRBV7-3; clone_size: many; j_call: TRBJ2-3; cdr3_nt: TGTGCCAGCAGCTTATCAGGGTCAGATACGCAGTATTTT; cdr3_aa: CASSLSGSDTQYF
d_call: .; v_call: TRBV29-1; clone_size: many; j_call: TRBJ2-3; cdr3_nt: TGCAGCGTTGAATCCGGGACAACTAGCACAGATACGCAGTATTTT; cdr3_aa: CSVESGTTSTDTQYF
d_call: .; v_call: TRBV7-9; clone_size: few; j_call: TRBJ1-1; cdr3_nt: TGTGCCAGCAGCTTAGTTCGCTCGGGGGCTGAAGCTTTCTTT; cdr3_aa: CASSLVRSGAEAFF
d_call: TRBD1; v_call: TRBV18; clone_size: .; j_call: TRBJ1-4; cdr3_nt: TGTGCCAGCTCAAAGACAGGGCTGCATGAAAAACTGTTTTTT; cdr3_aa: CASSKTGLHEKLFF
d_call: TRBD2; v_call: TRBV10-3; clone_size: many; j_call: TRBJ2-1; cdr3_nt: TGTGCCATCAGTGAAGGGATGGGAGGGCCTTTCTTC; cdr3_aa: CAISEGMGGPFF
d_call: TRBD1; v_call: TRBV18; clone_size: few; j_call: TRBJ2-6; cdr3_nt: TGTGCCAGCTCACCACGGGACAGGGACTCTGGGGCCAACGTCCTGACTTTC; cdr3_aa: CASSPRDRDSGANVLTF
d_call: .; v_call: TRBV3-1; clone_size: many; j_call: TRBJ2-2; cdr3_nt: TGTGCCAGCAGCCAACTGTCATCGGCGAACACCGGGGAGCTGTTTTTT; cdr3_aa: CASSQLSSANTGELFF
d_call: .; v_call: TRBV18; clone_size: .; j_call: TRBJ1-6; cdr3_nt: TGTGCCAGCTCACCACTCCCGGGGACTTTGGAGGATTCACCCCTCCACTTT; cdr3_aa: CASSPLPGTLEDSPLHF
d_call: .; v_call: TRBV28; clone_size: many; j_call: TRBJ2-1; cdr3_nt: TGTGCCAGCAGCCTCGAGCAGCACAATGAGCAGTTCTTC; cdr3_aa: CASSLEQHNEQFF
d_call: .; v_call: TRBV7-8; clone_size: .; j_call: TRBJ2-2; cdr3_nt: TGTGCCAGCAGCACCGAGACCGCCCGAATCCTCCCCGGGGAGCTGTTTTTT; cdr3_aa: CASSTETARILPGELFF
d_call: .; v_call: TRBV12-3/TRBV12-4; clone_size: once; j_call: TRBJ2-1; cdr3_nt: TGTGCCAGCAGTTTAGGCGATGTGACGGTTCGGGATGAGCAGTTCTTC; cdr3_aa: CASSLGDVTVRDEQFF
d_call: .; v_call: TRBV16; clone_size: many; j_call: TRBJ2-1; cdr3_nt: TGTGCCAGCAGCCAACCGGGGCCTTACAATGAGCAGTTCTTC; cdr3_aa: CASSQPGPYNEQFF
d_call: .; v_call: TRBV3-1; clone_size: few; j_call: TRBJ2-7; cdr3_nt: TGTGCCAGCAGCCAAGTGTCGGATGTCCCGATATCCTACGAGCAGTACTTC; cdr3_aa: CASSQVSDVPISYEQYF
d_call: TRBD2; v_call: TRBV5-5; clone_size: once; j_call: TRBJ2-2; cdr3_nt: TGTGCCAGCAGCTTGTACAGCGGGGCCCGTGACACCGGGGAGCTGTTTTTT; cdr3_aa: CASSLYSGARDTGELFF
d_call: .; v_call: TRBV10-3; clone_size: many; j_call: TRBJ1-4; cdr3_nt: TGTGCCATCAGTGAGGGCCAAGGGACGTGGGGACTGTTTTTT; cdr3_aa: CAISEGQGTWGLFF
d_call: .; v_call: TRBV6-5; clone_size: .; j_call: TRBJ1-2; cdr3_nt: TGTGCCAGCAGTTCCGGCAGGAGCTACTATGGCTACACCTTC; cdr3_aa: CASSSGRSYYGYTF
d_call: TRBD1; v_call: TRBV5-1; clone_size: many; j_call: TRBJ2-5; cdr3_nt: TGCGCCAGCAGCTCACCGGGACAGCCCCAAGAGACCCAGTACTTC; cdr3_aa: CASSSPGQPQETQYF
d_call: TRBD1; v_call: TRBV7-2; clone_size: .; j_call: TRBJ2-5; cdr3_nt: TGTGCCAGCAGCCCGGGACAGGGGTCGAGAGAGACCCAGTACTTC; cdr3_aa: CASSPGQGSRETQYF
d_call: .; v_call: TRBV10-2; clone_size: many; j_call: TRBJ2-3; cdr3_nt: TGCGCCAGCAGTGACGGGGGTAGCACAGATACGCAGTATTTT; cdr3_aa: CASSDGGSTDTQYF
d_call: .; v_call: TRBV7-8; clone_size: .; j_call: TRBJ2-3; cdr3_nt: TGTGCCAGCAGCTTAGACTACCAATACACAGATACGCAGTATTTT; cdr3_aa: CASSLDYQYTDTQYF
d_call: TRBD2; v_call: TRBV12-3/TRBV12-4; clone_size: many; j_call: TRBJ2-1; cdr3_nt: TGTGCCAGCAGTTGGGGCGGGAGAGTGAATGAGCAGTTCTTC; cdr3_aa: CASSWGGRVNEQFF
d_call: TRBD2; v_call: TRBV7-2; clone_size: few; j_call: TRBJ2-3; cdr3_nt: TGTGCCAGCAGCTTCCCTCCCGGGAGGCCCACAGATACGCAGTATTTT; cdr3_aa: CASSFPPGRPTDTQYF
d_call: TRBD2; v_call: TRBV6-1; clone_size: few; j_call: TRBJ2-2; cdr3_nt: TGTGCCAGCAGCATTGCGGGAGGGGGGGACACCGGGGAGCTGTTTTTT; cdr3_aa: CASSIAGGGDTGELFF
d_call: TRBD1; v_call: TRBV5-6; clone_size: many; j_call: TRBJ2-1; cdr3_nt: TGTGCCAGCAGCCCTGACAGGGGATGGAATGAGCAGTTCTTC; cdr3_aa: CASSPDRGWNEQFF
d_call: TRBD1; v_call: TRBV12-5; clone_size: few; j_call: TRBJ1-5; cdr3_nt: TGTGCTAGTGGTTTGGTCTCCCTGGACAGGAGTAGCAATCAGCCCCAGCATTTT; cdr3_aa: CASGLVSLDRSSNQPQHF
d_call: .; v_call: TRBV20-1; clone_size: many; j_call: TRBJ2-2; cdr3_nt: TGCAGTGCTAGTGCGGCTCAGAACACCGGGGAGCTGTTTTTT; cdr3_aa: CSASAAQNTGELFF
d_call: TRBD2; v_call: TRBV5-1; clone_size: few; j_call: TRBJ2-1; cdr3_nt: TGCGCCAGCAGCTTGGGCCGAGCGGGAGGGCCGGTCAATGAGCAGTTCTTC; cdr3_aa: CASSLGRAGGPVNEQFF
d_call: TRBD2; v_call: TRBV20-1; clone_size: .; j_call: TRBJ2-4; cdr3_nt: TGCAGTGCTAGATCCGTAGGACGGGAGGTGGGGGACATTCAGTACTTC; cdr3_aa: CSARSVGREVGDIQYF
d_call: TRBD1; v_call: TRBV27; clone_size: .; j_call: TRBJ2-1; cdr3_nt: TGTGCCTCCGGTGGAGCGGGACAGGGTTTAAATTCCTTC; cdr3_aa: CASGGAGQGLNSF